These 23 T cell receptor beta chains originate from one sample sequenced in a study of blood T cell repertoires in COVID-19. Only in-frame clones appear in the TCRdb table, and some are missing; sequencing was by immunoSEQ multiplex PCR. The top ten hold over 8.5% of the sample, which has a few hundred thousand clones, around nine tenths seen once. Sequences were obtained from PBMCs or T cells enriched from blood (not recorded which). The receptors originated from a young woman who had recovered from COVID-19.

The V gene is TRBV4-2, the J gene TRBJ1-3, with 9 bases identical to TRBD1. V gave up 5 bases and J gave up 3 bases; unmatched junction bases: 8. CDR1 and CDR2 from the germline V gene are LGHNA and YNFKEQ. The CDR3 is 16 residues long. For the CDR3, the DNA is TGTGCCAGCAGCGCACCGGGACAGGGTTTTGGAAACACCATATATTTT. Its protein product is CASSAPGQGFGNTIYF.

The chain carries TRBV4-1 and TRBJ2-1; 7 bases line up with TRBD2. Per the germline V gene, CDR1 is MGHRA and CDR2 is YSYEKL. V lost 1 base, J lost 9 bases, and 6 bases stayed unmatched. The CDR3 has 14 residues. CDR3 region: CASSQGRREIEQFF. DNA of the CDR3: TGCGCCAGCAGCCAAGGAAGGCGGGAGATTGAGCAGTTCTTC.

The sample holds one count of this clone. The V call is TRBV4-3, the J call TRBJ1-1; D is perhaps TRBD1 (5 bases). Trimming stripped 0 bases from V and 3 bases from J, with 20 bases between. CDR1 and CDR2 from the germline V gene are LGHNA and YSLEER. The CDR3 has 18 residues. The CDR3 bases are TGCGCCAGCAGCCAAGATCGGGAGTTCGTGGGGGAGGACACTGAAGCTTTCTTT. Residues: CASSQDREFVGEDTEAFF.

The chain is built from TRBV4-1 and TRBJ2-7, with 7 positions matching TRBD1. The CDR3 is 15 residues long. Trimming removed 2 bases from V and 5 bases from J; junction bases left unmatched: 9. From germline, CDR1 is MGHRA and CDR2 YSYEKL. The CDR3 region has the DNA TGCGCCAGCAGCCAACTCATGACAGGGCAAGACGAGCAGTACTTC. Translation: CASSQLMTGQDEQYF.

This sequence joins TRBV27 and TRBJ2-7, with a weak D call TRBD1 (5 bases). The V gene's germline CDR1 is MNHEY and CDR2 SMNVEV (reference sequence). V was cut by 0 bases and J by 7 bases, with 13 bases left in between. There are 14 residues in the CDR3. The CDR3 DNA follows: TGTGCCAGCAGTTTATCGGTAACAGGTGGGGAGCAGTACTTC. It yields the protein CASSLSVTGGEQYF.

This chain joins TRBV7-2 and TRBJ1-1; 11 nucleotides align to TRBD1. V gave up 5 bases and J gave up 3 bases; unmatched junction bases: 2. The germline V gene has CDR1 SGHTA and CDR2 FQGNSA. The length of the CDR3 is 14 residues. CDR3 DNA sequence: TGTGCCAGCAGCGCGGGACAGGGGGACACTGAAGCTTTCTTT. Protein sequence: CASSAGQGDTEAFF.

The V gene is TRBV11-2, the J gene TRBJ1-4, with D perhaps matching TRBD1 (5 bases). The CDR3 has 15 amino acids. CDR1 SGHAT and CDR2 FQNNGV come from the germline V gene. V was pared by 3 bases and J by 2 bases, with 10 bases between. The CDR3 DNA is TGTGCCAGCAGCTTTGGGGGACTCACTAATGAAAAACTGTTTTTT. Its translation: CASSFGGLTNEKLFF.

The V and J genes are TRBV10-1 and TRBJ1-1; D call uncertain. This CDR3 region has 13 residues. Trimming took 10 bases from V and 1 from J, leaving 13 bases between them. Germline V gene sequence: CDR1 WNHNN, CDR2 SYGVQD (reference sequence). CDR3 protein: CATPSGPNTEAFF. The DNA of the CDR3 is TGCGCCACCCCCAGTGGGCCGAACACTGAAGCTTTCTTT.

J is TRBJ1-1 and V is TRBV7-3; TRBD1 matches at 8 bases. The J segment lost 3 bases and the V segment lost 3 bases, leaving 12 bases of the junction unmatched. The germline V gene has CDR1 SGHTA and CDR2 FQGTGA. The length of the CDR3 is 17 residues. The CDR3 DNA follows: TGTGCCAGCAGCTTTTGGAAGACAGGGGATTCGGACACTGAAGCTTTCTTT. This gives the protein CASSFWKTGDSDTEAFF.

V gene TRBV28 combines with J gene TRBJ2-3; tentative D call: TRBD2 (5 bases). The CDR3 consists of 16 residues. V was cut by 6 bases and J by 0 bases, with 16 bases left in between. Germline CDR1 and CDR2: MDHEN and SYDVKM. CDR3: CASSSILRDSTDTQYF. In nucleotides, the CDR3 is TGTGCCAGCAGCTCCATCCTCCGGGATAGCACAGATACGCAGTATTTT.

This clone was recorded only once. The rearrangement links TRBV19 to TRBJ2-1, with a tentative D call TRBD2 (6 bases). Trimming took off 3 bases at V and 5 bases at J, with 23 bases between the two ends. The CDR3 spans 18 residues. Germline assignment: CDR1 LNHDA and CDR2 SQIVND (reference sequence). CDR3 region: CASSMLFPGLAIHNEQFF. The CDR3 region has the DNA TGTGCCAGTAGTATGCTATTTCCGGGACTTGCGATCCACAATGAGCAGTTCTTC.

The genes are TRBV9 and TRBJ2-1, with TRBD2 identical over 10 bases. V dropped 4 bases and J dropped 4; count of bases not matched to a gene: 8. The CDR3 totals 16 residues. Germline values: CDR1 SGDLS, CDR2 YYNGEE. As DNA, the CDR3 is TGTGCCAGCAGCCCACCGACTAGCGGGTATTACAATGAGCAGTTCTTC. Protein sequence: CASSPPTSGYYNEQFF.

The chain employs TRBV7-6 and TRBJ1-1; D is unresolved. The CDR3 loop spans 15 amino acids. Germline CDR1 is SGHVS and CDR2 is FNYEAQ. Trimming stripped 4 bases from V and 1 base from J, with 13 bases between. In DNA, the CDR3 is TGTGCCAGCAGCTGGCTCATCGGGAAGAACACTGAAGCTTTCTTT. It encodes CASSWLIGKNTEAFF.

The DNA for the CDR3 is TGTGCCAGCAGTCCCCGGGAAGATACGCAGTATTTT. This encodes CASSPREDTQYF. This rearrangement joins TRBV12-3 or TRBV12-4 to TRBJ2-3, with D possibly TRBD2 on 5 matching bases. The CDR3 is 12 amino acids. V lost 5 bases and J 5 bases, leaving 8 bases between the germline ends.

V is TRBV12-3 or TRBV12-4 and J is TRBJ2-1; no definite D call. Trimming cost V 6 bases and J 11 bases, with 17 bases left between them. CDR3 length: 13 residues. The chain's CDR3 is CASSPLRLGKQFF. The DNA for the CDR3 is TGTGCCAGCAGCCCCTTACGTCTAGGAAAGCAGTTCTTC.

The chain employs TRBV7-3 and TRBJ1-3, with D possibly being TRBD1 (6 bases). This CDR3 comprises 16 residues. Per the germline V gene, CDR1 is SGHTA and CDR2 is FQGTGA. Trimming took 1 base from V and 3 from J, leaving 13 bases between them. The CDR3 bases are TGTGCCAGCAGCTTAAGTCCACAGGGTAATGGAAACACCATATATTTT. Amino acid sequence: CASSLSPQGNGNTIYF.

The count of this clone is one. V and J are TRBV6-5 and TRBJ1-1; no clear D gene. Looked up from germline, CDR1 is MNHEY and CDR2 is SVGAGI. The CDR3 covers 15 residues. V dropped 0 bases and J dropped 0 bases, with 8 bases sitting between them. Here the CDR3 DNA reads TGTGCCAGCAGTTACTCATACCGGTTGAACACTGAAGCTTTCTTT. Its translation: CASSYSYRLNTEAFF.

CDR3 protein: CASSEQGLSNEKLFF. The CDR3 DNA follows: TGTGCCAGCAGCGAACAGGGACTATCTAATGAAAAACTGTTTTTT. The rearrangement uses TRBV7-9 and TRBJ1-4; a possible D gene is TRBD1 (6 bases). The germline V gene has CDR1 SEHNR and CDR2 FQNEAQ (reference sequence). The ends were cut back, 5 bases at V and 3 bases at J, with 13 bases in the middle. The CDR3 spans 15 residues.

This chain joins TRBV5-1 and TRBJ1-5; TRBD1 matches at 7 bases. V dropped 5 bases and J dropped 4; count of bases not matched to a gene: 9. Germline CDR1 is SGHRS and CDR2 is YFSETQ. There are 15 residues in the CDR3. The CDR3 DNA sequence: TGCGCCAGCAGTCCCGGGACAGTGATTAATCAGCCCCAGCATTTT. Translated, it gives CASSPGTVINQPQHF.

CDR3 nucleotides: TGTGCCAGCAGCTACAGGGGGCGCAACACCGGGGAGCTGTTTTTT. Its protein is CASSYRGRNTGELFF. This chain uses TRBV5-6 with TRBJ2-2; 9 bases match TRBD1. The V and J ends lost 3 bases and 2 bases, in that order; junction bases with no gene match: 2. The CDR3 has 15 residues. From germline, CDR1 is SGHDT and CDR2 YYEEEE.

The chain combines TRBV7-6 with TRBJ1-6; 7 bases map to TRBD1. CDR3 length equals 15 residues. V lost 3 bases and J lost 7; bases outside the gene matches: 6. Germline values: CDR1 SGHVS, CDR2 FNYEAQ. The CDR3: CASSFFDRDNSPLHF. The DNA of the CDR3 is TGTGCCAGCAGCTTCTTCGACAGGGACAATTCACCCCTCCACTTT.

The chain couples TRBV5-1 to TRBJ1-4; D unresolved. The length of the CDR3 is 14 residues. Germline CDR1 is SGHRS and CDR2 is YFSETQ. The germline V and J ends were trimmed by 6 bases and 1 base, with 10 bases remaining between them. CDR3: CASNPGRTNEKLFF. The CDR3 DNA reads TGCGCCAGCAACCCGGGGAGAACTAATGAAAAACTGTTTTTT.

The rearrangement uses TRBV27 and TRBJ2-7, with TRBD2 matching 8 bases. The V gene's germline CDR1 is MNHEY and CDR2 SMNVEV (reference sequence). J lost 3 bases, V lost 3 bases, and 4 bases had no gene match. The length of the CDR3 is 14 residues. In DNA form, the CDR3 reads TGTGCCAGCAGTTTTCTCGCGGGGGGCTACGAGCAGTACTTC. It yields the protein CASSFLAGGYEQYF.